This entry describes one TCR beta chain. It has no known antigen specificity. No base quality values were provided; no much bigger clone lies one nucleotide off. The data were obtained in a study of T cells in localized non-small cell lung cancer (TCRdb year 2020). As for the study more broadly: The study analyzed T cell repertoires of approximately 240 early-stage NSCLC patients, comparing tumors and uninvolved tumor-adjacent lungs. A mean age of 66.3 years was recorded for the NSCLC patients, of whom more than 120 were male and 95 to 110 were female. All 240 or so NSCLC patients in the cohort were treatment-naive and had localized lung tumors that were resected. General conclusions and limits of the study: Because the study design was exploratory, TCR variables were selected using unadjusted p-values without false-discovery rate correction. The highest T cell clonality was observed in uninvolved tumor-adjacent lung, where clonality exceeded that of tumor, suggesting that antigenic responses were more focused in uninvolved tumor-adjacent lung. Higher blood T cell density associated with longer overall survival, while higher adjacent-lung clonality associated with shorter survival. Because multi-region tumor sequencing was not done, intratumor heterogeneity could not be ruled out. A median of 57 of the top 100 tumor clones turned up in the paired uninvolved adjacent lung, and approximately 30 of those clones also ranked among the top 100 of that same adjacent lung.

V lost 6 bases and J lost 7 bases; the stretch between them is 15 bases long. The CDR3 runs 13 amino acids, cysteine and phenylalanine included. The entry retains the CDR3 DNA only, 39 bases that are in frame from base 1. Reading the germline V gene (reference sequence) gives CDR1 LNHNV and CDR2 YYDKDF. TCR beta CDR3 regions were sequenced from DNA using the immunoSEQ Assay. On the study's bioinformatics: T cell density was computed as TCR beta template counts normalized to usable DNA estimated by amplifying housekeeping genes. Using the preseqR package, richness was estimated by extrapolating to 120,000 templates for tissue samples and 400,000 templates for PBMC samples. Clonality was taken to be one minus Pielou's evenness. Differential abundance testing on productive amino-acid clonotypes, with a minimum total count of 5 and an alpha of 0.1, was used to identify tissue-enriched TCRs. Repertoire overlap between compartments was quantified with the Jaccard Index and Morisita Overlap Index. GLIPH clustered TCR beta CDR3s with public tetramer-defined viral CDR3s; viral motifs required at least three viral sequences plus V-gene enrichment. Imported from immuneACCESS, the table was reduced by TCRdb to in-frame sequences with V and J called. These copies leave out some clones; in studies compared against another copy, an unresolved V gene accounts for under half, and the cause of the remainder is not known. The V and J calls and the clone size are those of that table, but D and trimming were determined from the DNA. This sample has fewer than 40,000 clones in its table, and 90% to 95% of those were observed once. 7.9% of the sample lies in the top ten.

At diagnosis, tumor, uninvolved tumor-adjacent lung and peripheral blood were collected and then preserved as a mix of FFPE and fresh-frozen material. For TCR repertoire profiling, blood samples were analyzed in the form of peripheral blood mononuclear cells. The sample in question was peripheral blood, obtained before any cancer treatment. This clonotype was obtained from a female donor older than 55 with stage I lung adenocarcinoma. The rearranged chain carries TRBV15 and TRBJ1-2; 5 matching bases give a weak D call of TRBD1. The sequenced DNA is TGTGCCACCAGAGCCCAGGGCACTTTTGGCTACACCTTC. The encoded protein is CATRAQGTFGYTF.